The present T cell receptor (beta chain) was sequenced within a study of beta chain features in type 1 diabetes. General study results and limits: Healthy donors had naive, central memory and Treg TCRB repertoires that appeared less similar than those seen among patients. The study found moderately but significantly shorter TCRB CDR3s in all four CD4+ subsets of Type 1 diabetes patients.

The ends were cut back, 0 bases at V and 6 bases at J, with 9 bases in the middle. CDR1 is LGHNA, CDR2 YSLEER, per germline. The CDR3 has 14 residues. With regard to this clone: Its specificity is not known.

Investigators reverse transcribed all isolated RNA, so they sequenced expressed TCRB transcripts. Using immunoSEQ multiplex PCR, the repertoire was profiled, and TCRdb retains in-frame clones only, with some absent. The profile shows around 100,000 clones, approximately 30% of them singletons. The chain carries TRBV4-3 and TRBJ1-5; D gene unclear. The sample taken for sequencing was central memory CD4+ T cells from blood. The source is a young woman with type 1 diabetes. The CDR3 coding sequence is TGCGCCAGCAGCCAAGAGCGCGGAGGTCAGCCCCAGCATTTT. Translating it yields CASSQERGGQPQHF.